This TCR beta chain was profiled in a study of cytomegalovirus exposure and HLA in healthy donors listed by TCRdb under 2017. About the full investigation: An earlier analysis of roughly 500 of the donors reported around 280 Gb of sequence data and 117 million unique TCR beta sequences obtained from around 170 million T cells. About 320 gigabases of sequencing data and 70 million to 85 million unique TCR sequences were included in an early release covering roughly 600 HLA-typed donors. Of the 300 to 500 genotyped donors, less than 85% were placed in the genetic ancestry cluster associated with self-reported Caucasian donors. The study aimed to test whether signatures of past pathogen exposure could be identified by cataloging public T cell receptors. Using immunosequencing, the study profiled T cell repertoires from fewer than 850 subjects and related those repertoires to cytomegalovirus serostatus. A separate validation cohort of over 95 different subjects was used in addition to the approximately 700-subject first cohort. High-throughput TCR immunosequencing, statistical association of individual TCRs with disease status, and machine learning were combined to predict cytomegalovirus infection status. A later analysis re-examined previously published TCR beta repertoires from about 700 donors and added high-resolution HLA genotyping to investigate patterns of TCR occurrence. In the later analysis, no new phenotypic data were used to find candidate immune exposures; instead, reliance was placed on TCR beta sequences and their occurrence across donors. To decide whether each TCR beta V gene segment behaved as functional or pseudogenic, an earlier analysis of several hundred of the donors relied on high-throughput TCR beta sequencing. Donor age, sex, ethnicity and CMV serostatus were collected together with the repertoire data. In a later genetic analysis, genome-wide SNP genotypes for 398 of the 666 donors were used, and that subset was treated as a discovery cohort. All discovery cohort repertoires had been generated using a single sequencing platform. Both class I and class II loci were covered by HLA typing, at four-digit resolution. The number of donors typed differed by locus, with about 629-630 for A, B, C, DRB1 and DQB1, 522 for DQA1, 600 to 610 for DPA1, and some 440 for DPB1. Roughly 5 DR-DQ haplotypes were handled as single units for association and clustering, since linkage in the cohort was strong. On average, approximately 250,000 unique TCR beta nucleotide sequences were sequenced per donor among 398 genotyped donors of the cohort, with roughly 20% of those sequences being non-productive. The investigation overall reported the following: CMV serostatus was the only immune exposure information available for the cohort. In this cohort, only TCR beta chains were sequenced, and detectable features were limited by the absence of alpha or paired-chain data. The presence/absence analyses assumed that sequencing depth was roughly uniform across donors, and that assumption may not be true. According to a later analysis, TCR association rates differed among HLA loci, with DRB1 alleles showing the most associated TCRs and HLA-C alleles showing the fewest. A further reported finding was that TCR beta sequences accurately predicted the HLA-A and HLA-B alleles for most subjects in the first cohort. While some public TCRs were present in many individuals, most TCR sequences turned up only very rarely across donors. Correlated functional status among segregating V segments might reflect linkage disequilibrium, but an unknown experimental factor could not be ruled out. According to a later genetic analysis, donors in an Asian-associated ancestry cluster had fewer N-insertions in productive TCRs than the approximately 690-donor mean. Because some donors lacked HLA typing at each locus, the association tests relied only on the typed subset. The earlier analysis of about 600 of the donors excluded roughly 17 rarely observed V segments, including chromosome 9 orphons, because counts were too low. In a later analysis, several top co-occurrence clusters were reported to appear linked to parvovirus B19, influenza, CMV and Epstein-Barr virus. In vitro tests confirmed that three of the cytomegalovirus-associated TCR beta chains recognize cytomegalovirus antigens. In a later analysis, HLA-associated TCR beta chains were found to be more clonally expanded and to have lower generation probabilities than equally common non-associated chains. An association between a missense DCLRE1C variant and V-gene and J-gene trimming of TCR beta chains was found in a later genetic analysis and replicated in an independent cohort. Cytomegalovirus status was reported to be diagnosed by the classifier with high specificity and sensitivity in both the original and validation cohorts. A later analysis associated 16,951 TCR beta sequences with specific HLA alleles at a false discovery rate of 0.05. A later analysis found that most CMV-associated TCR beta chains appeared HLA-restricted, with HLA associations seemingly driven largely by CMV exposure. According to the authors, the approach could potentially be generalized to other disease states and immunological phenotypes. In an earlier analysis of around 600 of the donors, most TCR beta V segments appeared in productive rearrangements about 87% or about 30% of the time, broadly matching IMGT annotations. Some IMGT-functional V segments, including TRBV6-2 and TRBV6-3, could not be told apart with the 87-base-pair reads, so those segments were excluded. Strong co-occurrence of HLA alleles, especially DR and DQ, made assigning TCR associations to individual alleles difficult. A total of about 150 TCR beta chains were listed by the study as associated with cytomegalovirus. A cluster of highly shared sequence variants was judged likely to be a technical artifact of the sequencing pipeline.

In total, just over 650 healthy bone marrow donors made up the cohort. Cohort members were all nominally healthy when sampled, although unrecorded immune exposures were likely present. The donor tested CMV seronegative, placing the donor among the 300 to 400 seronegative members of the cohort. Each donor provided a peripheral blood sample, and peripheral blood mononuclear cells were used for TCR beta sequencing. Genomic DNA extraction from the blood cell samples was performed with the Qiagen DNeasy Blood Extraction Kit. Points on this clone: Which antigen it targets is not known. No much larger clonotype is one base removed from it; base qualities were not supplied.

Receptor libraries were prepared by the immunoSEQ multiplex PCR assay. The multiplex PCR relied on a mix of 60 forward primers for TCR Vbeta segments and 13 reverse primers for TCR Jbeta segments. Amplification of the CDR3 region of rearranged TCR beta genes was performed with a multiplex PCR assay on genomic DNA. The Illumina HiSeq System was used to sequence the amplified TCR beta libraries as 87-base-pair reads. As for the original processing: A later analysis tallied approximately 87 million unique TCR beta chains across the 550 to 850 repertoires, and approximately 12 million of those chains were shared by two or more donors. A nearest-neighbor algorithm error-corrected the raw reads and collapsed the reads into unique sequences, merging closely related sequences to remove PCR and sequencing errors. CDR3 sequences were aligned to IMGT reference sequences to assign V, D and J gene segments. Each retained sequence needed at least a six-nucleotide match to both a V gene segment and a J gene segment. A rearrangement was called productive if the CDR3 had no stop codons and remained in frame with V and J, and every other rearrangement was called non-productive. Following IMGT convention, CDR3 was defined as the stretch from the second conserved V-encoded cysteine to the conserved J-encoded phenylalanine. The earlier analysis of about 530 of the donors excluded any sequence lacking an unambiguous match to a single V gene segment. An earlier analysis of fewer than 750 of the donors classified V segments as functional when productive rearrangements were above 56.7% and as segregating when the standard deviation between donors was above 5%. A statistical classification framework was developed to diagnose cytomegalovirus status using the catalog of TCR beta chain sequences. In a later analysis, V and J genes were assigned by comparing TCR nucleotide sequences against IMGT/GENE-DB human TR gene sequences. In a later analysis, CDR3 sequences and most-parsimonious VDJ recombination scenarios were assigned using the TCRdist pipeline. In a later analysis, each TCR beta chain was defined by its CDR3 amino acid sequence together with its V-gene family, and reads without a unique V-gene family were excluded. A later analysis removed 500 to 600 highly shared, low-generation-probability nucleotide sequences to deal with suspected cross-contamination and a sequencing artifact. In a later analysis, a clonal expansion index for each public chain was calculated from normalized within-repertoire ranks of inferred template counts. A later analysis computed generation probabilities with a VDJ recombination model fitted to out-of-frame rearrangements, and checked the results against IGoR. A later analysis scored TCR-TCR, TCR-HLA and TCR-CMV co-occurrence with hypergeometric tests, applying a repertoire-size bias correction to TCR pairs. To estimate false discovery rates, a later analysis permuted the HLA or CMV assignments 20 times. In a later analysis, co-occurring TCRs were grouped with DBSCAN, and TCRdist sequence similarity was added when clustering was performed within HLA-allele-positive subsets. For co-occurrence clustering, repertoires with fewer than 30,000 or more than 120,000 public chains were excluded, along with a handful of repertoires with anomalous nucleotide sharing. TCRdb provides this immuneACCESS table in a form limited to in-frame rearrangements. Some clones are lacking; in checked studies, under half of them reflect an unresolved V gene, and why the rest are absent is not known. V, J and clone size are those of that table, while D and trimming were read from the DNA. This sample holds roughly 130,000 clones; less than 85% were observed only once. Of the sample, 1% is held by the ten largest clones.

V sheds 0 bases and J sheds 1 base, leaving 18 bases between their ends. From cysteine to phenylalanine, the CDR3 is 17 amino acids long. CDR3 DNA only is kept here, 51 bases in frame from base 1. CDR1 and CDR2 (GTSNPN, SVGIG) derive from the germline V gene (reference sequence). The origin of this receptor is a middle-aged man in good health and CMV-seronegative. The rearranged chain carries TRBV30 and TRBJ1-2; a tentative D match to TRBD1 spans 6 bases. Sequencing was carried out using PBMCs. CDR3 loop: CAWSVSFGTKLNYGYTF. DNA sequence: TGTGCCTGGAGTGTCTCGTTCGGGACAAAACTTAACTATGGCTACACCTTC.